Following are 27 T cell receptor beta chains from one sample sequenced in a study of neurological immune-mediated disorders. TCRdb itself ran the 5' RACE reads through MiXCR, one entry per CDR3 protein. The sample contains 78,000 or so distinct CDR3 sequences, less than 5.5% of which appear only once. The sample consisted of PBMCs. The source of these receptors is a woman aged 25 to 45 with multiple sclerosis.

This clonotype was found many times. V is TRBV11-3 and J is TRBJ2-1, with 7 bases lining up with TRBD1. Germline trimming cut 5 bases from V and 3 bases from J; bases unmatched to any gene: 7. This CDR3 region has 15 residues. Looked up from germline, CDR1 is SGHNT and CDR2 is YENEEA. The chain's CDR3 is CASSHGQANYNEQFF. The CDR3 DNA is TGTGCCAGCAGCCACGGACAGGCGAACTACAATGAGCAGTTCTTC.

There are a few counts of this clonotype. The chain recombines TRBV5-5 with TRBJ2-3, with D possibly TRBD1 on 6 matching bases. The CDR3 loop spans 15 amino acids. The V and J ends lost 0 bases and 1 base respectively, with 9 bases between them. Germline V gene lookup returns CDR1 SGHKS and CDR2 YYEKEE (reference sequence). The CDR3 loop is CASSLGYRGTDTQYF. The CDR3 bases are TGTGCCAGCAGCTTGGGCTACAGGGGCACAGATACGCAGTATTTT.

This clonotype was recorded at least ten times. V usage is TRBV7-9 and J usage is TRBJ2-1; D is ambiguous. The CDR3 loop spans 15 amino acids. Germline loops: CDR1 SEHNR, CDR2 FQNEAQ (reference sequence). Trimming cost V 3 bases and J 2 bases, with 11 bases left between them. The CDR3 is CASSFVSSTYNEQFF. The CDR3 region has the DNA TGTGCCAGCAGCTTTGTCTCCTCCACCTACAATGAGCAGTTCTTC.

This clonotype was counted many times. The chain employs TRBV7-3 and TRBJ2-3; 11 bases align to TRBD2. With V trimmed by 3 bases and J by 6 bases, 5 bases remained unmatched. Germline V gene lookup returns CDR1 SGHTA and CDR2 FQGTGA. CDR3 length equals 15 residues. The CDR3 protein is CASSFLAGGLDTQYF. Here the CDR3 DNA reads TGTGCCAGCAGCTTTTTAGCGGGGGGGTTGGATACGCAGTATTTT.

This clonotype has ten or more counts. CDR3 in amino acids: CASSQDGRGEKLFF. CDR3 in DNA: TGTGCCAGCAGCCAAGACGGCCGTGGGGAAAAACTGTTTTTT. This rearrangement joins TRBV3-1 to TRBJ1-4; D unclear. The CDR3 spans 14 residues. Deletions cut 0 bases from V and 8 bases from J, with 10 bases between. The V gene's germline CDR1 is LGHDT and CDR2 YNNKEL (reference sequence).

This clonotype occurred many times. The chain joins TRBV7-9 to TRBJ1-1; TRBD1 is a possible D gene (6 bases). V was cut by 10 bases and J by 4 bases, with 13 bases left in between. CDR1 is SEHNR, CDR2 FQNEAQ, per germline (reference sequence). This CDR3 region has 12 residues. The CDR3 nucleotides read TGTGCCACGGAGGTGGACAGCACTGAAGCTTTCTTT. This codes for CATEVDSTEAFF. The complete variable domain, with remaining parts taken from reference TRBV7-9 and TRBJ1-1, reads DTGVSQNPRHKITKRGQNVTFRCDPISEHNRLYWYRQTLGQGPEFLTYFQNEAQLEKSRLLSDRFSAERPKGSFSTLEIQRTEQGDSAMYLCATEVDSTEAFFGQGTRLTVV.

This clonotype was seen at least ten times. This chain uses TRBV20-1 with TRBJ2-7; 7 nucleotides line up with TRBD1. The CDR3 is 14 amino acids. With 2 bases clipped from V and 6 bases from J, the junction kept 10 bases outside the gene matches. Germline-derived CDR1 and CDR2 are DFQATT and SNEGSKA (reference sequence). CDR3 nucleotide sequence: TGCAGTGCTAGAATTCCGACAGGGCACGGCGAGCAGTACTTC. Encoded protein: CSARIPTGHGEQYF.

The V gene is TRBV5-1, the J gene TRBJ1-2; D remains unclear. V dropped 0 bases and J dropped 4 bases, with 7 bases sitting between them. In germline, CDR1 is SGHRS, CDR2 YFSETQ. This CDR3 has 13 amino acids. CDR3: CASSLGQFYGYTF. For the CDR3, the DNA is TGCGCCAGCAGCTTGGGCCAGTTCTATGGCTACACCTTC.

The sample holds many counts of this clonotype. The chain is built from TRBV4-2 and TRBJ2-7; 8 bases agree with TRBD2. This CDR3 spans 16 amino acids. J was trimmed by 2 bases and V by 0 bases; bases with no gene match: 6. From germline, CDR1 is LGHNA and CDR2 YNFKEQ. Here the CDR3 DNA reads TGTGCCAGCAGCCAAGATGCCGGGGGGGGAGCCTACGAGCAGTACTTC. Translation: CASSQDAGGGAYEQYF.

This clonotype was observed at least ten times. The CDR3 here is CASSLEGATYGYTF. The CDR3 nucleotides are TGCGCCAGCAGCTTAGAGGGCGCTACTTATGGCTACACCTTC. This chain links TRBV5-1 with TRBJ1-2; D is unclear. The V gene lost 2 bases and the J gene lost 5 bases, with 13 bases spanning the gap. This CDR3 has 14 residues. Germline lookup yields CDR1 SGHRS and CDR2 YFSETQ.

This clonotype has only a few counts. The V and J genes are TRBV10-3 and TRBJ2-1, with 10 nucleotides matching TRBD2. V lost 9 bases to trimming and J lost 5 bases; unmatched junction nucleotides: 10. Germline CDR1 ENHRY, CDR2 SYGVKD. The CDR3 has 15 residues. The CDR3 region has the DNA TGTGCCATTGCGGTAGCGGGAGGTCTCAACAATGAGCAGTTCTTC. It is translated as CAIAVAGGLNNEQFF.

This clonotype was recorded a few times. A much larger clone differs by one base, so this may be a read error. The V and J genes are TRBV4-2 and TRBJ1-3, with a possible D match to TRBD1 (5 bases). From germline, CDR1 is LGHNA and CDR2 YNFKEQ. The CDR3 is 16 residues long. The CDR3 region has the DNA TGTGTCAGCAGCCAGCCAGGGAGCGCGGCTGGAAACACCATATATTTT. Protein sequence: CVSSQPGSAAGNTIYF.

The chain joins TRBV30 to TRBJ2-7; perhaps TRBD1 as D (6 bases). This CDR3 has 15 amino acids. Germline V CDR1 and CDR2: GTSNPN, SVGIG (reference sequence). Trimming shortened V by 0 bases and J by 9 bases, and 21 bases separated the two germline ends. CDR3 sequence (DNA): TGTGCCTGGAGTGTGGCTGGGGGCCCGCTAGCAGCGCAGTACGTC. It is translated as CAWSVAGGPLAAQYV.

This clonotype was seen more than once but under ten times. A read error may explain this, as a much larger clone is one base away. The chain's CDR3 is CSDQGDRGYEQYF. In DNA, the CDR3 is TGCAGTGACCAAGGGGACAGGGGCTACGAGCAGTACTTC. The rearrangement links TRBV20-1 to TRBJ2-7; 10 bases agree with TRBD1. CDR3 length: 13 residues. Germline V gene lookup returns CDR1 DFQATT and CDR2 SNEGSKA (reference sequence). Unmatched junction bases numbered 6, after V lost 7 bases and J lost 3 bases.

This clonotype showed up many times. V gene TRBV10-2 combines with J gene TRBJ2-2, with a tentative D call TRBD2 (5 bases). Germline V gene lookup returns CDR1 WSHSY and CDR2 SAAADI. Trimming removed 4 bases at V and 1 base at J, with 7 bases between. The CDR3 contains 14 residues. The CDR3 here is CASSVARNTGELFF. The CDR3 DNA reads TGCGCCAGCAGTGTAGCGAGGAACACCGGGGAGCTGTTTTTT.

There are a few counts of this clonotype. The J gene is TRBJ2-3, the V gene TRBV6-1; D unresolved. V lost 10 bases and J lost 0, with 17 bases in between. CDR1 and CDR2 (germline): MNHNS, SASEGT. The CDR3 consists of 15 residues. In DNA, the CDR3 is TGTGCCACTTCCCGGACGGTTATTAGCACAGATACGCAGTATTTT. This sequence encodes CATSRTVISTDTQYF.

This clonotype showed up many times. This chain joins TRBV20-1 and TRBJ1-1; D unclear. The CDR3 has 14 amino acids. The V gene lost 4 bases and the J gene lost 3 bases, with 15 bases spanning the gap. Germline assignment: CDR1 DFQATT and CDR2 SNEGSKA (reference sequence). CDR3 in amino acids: CSAIVLVGHTEAFF. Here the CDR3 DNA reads TGCAGTGCTATTGTTCTTGTGGGTCACACTGAAGCTTTCTTT.

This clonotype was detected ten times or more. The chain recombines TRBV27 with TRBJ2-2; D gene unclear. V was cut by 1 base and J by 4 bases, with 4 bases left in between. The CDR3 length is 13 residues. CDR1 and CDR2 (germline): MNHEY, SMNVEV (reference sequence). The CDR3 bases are TGTGCCAGCAGTTTATGGGTCACCGGGGAGCTGTTTTTT. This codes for CASSLWVTGELFF.

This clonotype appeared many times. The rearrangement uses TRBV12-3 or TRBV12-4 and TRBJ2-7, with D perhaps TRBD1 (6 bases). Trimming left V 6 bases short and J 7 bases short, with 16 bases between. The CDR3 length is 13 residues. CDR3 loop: CASSDRPIGEQYV. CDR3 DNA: TGTGCCAGCAGCGACAGGCCGATCGGGGAGCAGTACGTC.

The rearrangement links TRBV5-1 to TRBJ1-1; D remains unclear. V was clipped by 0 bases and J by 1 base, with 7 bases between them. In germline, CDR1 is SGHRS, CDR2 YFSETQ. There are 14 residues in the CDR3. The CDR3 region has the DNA TGCGCCAGCAGCTTGGATCCAGGGAACACTGAAGCTTTCTTT. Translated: CASSLDPGNTEAFF.

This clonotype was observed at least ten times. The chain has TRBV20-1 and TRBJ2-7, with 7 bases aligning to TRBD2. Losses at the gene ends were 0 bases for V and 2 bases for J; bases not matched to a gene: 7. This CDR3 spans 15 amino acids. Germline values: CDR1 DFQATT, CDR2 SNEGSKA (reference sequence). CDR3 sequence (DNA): TGCAGTGCTAGAGATCGCGGGAGATCCCCCTACGAGCAGTACTTC. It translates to CSARDRGRSPYEQYF.

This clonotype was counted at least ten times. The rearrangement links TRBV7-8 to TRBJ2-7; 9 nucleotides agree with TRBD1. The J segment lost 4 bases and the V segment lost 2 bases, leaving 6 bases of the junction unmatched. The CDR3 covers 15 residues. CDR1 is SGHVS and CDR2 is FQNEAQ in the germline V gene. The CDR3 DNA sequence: TGTGCCAGCAGCTTAAATTCGGGACAGGGATACGAGCAGTACTTC. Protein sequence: CASSLNSGQGYEQYF.

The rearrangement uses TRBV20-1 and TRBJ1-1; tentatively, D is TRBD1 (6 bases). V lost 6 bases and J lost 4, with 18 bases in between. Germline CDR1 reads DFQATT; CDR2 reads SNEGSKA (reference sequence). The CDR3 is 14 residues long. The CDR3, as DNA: TGCAGTGCGGAAAAGGACAGATCCTTCACTGAAGCTTTCTTT. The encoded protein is CSAEKDRSFTEAFF.

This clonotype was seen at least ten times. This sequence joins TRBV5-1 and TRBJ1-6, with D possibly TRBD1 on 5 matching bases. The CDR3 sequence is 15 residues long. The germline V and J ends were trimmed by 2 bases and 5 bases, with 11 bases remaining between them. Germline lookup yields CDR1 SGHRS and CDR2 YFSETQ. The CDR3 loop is CASSLQDRNNSPLHF. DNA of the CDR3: TGCGCCAGCAGCTTACAGGACCGAAATAATTCACCCCTCCACTTT.

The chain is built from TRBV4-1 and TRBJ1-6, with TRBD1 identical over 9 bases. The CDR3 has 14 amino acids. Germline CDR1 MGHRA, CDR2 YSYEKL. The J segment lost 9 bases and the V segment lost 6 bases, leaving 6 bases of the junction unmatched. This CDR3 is CASRPTGGSSPLHF. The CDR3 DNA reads TGCGCCAGCAGACCGACAGGGGGATCTTCACCCCTCCACTTT.

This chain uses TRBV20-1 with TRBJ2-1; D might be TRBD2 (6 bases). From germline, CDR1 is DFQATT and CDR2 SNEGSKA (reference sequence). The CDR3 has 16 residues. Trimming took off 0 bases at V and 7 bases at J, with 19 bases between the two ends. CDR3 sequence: CSARDQFRLGGNEQFF. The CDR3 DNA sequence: TGCAGTGCTAGAGATCAGTTCCGCCTTGGGGGGAATGAGCAGTTCTTC.

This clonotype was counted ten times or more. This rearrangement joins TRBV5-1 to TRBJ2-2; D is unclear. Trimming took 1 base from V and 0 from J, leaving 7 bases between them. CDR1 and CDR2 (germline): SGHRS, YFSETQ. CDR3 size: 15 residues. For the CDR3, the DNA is TGCGCCAGCAGCTTGAGCACAGCGAACACCGGGGAGCTGTTTTTT. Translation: CASSLSTANTGELFF.